These 4 T cell receptor beta chains were all obtained from the same sample, sequenced in a study of T cells in Graves' hyperthyroidism and ophthalmopathy. Amplified regions were TCR beta CDR3 sequences from RNA transcripts. With the HTBI primer set, the TCR CDR3 went through a first round of RT-PCR. Each CDR3 protein is one row after TCRdb ran MiXCR on the multiplex PCR reads. The sample carries 300,000 to 450,000 distinct CDR3 sequences, 15% to 17% recorded once. The sample taken for sequencing was blood. The receptors were sampled from a woman between 18 and 29 years old with Graves' hyperthyroidism that later progressed to Graves' ophthalmopathy.

This clonotype was recorded at least ten times. The chain recombines TRBV28 with TRBJ2-5; the match to TRBD1 covers 7 bases. This CDR3 is built from 14 residues. Germline V gene sequence: CDR1 MDHEN, CDR2 SYDVKM. In DNA, the CDR3 is TGTGCGCCCCTTAGGGGGCAAACTCAAGAGACCCAGTACTTC. Translation gives CAPLRGQTQETQYF.

There are many counts of this clonotype. The chain uses TRBV15 and TRBJ2-1; TRBD2 is a possible D gene (6 bases). The V end was cut by 3 bases, the J end by 9 bases, with 15 bases between. Germline values: CDR1 LNHNV, CDR2 YYDKDF (reference sequence). CDR3 length: 14 residues. CDR3 DNA: TGTGCCACCAGCAGCGGGACTCCCGGAGGTGAGCAGTTCTTC. It yields the protein CATSSGTPGGEQFF.

This clonotype was seen at least ten times. V usage is TRBV7-2 and J usage is TRBJ2-7, with 11 nucleotides matching TRBD2. Per germline, CDR1 SGHTA and CDR2 FQGNSA. V lost 5 bases to trimming and J lost 2 bases; unmatched junction nucleotides: 14. This CDR3 comprises 18 residues. This CDR3 is CASSTYRGGLADPYEQYF. In DNA, the CDR3 is TGTGCCAGCAGCACATACCGGGGGGGACTAGCGGACCCCTACGAGCAGTACTTC.

On this clonotype: At one end the junction does not follow the germline gene, possibly because of a read error. The chain couples TRBV19 to TRBJ2-5; 9 nucleotides align to TRBD1. Germline CDR1 is LNHDA and CDR2 is SQIVND (reference sequence). The CDR3 totals 14 residues. CDR3 loop: CASRGQGLQEAQYF. Written as DNA, the CDR3 is TGTGCCAGTAGGGGACAGGGACTTCAAGAGGCCCAGTACTTC.